This paragraph covers one TCR beta chain sequence. Its antigen is unidentified. In the mixed lymphocyte reaction, cells were cocultured for 5 to 6 days at 37°C. Measured with immunoSEQ multiplex PCR; TCRdb has only the in-frame clones, and not every one. The sample consists of over 7,500 clones, around 40% of them appearing once. These data come from a study of siplizumab effects on memory and regulatory T cells. The sequencing sample was made of CFSE-low (dividing) CD4+ T cells sorted from an allogeneic mixed lymphocyte reaction. The source of this sequence is a human donor in good health; the cells came from an allogeneic mixed lymphocyte reaction.

The CDR3 region has the DNA TGTGCCAGCAGCCGGGACAGGGTCACAGATACGCAGTATTTT. Translating it yields CASSRDRVTDTQYF. The genes are TRBV4-2 and TRBJ2-3; 9 bases fit TRBD1. The CDR3 runs 14 residues. The V gene's germline CDR1 is LGHNA and CDR2 YNFKEQ. V lost 4 bases and J lost 2; bases outside the gene matches: 1.